This TCR beta chain comes out of a study of cytomegalovirus exposure and HLA in healthy donors. Overall study findings and caveats: Differences between HLA loci emerged in a later analysis of TCR association rates, with DRB1 most and HLA-C fewest.

As regards this clone: The antigen is not known.

After removal of 4 bases from V and 7 bases from J, the junction contained 9 bases not matched to a gene. The CDR3 length is 15 residues. The germline V gene encodes CDR1 KGHSH and CDR2 LQKENI. Primers included in the PCR were 60 Vbeta and 13 Jbeta primers. The protocol was immunoSEQ multiplex PCR, while the TCRdb copy is restricted to in-frame clones and leaves out a portion. The specimen's table records roughly 64,000 clones. The receptor was isolated from a woman under 30 in good health and CMV-seronegative. The specimen was PBMCs. The chain employs TRBV18 and TRBJ2-5, with 10 bases matching TRBD2. The CDR3 DNA reads as TGTGCCAGCTCACAGCCGGGACTAGCGCCGGGGACCCAGTACTTC. Translating it yields CASSQPGLAPGTQYF.